The subject of this entry is one TCR beta chain. The protocol was immunoSEQ multiplex PCR, while the TCRdb copy is restricted to in-frame clones and leaves out a portion. The sample holds 850,000 to 1,100,000 clones, about 72% seen once. These data come from a study of shared clonotypes between healthy human individuals. Subsets obtained from CD4+ cells comprised CD45RA+ naive and CD45RA-negative memory cells. CDR1 and CDR2 (germline): SGDLS, YYNGEE. CDR3 length equals 15 residues. V lost 2 bases, J lost 7 bases, and 8 bases stayed unmatched. The V and J genes are TRBV9 and TRBJ2-7, with 11 nucleotides matching TRBD2. This TCR derives from a man aged 18 to 30 in good health. Some clones in this sample may be carry-over from other donors' samples. Sequenced material: memory CD4+ T cells from PBMCs. Subset specified: CD45RA-negative fraction. The CDR3 bases are TGTGCCAGCAGCGTTGGGACTAGCGGATCCCGGGAGCAGTACTTC. Its translation: CASSVGTSGSREQYF.